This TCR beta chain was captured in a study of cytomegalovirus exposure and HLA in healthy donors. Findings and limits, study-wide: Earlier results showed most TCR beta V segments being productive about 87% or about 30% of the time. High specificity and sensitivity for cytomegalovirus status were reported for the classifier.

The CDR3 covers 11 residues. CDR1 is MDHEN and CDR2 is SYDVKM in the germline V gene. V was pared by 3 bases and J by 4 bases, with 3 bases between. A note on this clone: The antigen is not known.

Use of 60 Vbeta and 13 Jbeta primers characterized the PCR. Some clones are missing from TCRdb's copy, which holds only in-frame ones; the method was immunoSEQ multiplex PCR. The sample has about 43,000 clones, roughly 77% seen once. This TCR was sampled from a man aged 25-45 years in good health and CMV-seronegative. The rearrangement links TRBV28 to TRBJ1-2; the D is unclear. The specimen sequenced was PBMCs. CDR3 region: CASSFGYGYTF. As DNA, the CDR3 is TGTGCCAGCAGTTTCGGCTATGGCTACACCTTC.